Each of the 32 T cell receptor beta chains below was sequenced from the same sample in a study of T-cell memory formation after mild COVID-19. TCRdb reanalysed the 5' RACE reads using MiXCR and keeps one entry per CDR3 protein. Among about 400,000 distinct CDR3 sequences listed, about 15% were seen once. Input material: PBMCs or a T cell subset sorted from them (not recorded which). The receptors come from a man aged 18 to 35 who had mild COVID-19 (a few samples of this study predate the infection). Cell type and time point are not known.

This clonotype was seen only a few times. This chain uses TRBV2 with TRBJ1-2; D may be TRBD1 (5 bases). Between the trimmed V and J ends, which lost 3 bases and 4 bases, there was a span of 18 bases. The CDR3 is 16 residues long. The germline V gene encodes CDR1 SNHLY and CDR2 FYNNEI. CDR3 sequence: CASSERGSALSYGYTF. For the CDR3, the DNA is TGTGCCAGCAGTGAGAGGGGTTCGGCCTTAAGCTATGGCTACACCTTC.

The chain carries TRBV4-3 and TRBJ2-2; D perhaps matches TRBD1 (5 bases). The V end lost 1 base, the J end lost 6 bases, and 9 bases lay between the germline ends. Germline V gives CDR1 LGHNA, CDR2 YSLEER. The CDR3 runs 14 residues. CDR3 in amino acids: CASSQGMGPGELFF. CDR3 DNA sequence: TGCGCCAGCAGCCAAGGAATGGGGCCCGGGGAGCTGTTTTTT.

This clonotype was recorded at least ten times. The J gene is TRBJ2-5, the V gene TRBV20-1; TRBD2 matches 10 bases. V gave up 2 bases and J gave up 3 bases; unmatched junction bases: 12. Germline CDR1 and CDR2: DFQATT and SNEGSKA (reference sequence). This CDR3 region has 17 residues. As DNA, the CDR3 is TGCAGTGCTAGAAGCTTAAGCGGGGGGGATCTTAAAGAGACCCAGTACTTC. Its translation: CSARSLSGGDLKETQYF.

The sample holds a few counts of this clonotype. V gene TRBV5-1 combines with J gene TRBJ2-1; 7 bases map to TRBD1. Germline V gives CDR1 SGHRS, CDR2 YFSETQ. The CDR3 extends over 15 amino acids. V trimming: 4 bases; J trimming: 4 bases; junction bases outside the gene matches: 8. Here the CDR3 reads CASSPQGNEYNEQFF. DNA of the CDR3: TGCGCCAGCAGCCCACAGGGGAATGAGTACAATGAGCAGTTCTTC.

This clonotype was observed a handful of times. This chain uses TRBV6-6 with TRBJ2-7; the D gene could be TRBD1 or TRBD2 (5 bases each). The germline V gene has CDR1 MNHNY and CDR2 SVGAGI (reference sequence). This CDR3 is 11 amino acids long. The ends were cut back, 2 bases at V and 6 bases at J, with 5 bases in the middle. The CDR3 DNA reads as TGTGCCAGCAGTTACGGGGGCGAGCAGTACTTC. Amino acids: CASSYGGEQYF.

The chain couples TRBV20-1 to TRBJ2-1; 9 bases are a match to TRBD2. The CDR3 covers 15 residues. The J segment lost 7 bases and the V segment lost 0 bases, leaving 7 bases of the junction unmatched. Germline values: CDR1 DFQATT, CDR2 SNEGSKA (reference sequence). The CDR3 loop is CSARDRDSGGNEQFF. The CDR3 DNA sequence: TGCAGTGCTAGAGATAGAGATAGCGGGGGAAATGAGCAGTTCTTC.

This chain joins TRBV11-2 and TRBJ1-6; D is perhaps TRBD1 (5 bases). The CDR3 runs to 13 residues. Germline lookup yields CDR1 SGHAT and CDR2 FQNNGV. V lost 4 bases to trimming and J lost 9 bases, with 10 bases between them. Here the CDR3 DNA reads TGTGCCAGCAGCTACGCGGGGGGTTCACCCCTCCACTTT. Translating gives CASSYAGGSPLHF.

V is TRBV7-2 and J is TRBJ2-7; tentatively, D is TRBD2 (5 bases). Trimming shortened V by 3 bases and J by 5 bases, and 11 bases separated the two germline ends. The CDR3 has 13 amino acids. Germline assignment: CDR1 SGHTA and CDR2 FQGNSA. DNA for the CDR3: TGTGCCAGCAGCTTTTCGGGGATCGACGAGCAGTACTTC. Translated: CASSFSGIDEQYF.

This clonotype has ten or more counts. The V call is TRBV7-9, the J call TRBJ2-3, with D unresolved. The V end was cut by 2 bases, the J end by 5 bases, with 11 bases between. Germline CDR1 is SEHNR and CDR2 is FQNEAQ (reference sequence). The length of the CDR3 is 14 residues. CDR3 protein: CASSLSGSGDTQYF. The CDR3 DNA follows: TGTGCCAGCAGCTTATCTGGCTCTGGAGATACGCAGTATTTT.

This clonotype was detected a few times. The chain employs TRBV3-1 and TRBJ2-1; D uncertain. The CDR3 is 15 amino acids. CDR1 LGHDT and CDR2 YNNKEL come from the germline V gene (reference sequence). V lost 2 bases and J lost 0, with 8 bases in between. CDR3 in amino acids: CASSQQESSYNEQFF. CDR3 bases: TGTGCCAGCAGCCAACAGGAGTCCTCCTACAATGAGCAGTTCTTC.

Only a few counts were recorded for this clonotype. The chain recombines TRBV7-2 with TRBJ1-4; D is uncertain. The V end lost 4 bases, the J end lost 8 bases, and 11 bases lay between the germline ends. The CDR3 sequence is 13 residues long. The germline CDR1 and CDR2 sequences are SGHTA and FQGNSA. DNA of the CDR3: TGTGCCAGCAGCTGGGCCACCGGAGAAAAACTGTTTTTT. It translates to CASSWATGEKLFF.

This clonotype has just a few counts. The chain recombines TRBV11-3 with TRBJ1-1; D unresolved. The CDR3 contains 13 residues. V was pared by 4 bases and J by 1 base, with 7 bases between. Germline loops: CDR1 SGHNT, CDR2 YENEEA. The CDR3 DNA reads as TGTGCCAGCAGCTCCCACAGGAACACTGAAGCTTTCTTT. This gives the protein CASSSHRNTEAFF. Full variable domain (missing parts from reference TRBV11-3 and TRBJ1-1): EAGVVQSPRYKIIEKKQPVAFWCNPISGHNTLYWYLQNLGQGPELLIRYENEEAVDDSQLPKDRFSAERLKGVDSTLKIQPAELGDSAVYLCASSSHRNTEAFFGQGTRLTVV.

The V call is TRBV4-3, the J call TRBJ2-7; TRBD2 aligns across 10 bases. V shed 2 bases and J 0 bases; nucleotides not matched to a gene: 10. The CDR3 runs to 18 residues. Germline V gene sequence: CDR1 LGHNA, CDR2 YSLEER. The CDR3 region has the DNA TGCGCCAGCAGCCAAAGTTTGCAGACTAGCGGGTTCTCCTACGAGCAGTACTTC. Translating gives CASSQSLQTSGFSYEQYF.

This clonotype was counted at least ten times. The CDR3 sequence is CASSPEIFRENTGELFF. The DNA for the CDR3 is TGTGCCAGCAGCCCAGAGATATTCAGAGAAAACACCGGGGAGCTGTTTTTT. The chain is built from TRBV11-1 and TRBJ2-2; D gene unclear. Germline-derived CDR1 and CDR2 are SGHAT and FQDESV (reference sequence). V was trimmed by 5 bases and J by 2 bases, leaving 18 bases between them. The CDR3 is 17 amino acids.

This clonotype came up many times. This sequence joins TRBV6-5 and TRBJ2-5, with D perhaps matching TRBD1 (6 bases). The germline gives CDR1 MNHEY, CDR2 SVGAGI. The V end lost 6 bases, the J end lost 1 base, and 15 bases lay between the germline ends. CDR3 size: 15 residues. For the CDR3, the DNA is TGTGCCAGCAGACGCAGGGGTGGAATCCAAGAGACCCAGTACTTC. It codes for CASRRRGGIQETQYF.

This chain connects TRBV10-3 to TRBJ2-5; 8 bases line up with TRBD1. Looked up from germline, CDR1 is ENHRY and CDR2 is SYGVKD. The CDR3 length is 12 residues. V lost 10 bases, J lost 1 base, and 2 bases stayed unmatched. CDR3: CATQGGQETQYF. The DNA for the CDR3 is TGTGCCACACAGGGGGGCCAAGAGACCCAGTACTTC.

CDR3: CASREGVGVPTQYF. The CDR3 DNA reads as TGTGCCAGCAGAGAGGGGGTAGGGGTGCCTACGCAGTATTTT. The chain links TRBV6-1 to TRBJ2-3; D might be TRBD1 (6 bases). This CDR3 has 14 amino acids. The ends were cut back, 6 bases at V and 8 bases at J, with 18 bases in the middle. CDR1 MNHNS and CDR2 SASEGT come from the germline V gene.

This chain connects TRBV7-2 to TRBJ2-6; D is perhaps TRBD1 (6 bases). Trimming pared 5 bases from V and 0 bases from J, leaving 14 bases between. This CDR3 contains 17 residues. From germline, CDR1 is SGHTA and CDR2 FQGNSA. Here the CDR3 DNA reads TGTGCCAGCAGCCAAGCACCGACAGGCTCTGGGGCCAACGTCCTGACTTTC. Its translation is CASSQAPTGSGANVLTF.

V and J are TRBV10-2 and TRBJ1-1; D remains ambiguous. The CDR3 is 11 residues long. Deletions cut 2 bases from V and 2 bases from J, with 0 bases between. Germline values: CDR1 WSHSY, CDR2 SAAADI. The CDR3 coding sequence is TGCGCCAGCAGTGAGAACACTGAAGCTTTCTTT. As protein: CASSENTEAFF.

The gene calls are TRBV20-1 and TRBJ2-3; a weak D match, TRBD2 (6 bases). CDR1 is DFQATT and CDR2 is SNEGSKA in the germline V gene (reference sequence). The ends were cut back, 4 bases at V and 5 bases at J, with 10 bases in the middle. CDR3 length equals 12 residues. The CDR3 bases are TGCAGTGCTAACGGGAGAATAGATACGCAGTATTTT. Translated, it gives CSANGRIDTQYF.

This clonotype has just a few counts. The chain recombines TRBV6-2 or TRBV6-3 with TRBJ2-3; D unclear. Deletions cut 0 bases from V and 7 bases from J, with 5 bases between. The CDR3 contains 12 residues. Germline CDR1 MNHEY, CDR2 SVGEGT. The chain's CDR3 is CASSYSRNTQYF. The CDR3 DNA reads TGTGCCAGCAGTTACTCCCGCAATACGCAGTATTTT.

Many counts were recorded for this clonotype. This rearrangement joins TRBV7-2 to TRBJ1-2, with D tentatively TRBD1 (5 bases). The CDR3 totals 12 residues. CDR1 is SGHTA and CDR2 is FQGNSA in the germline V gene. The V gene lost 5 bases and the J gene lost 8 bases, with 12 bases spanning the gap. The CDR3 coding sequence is TGTGCCAGCAGCCCTGGAGGGACCGGCTACACCTTC. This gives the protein CASSPGGTGYTF.

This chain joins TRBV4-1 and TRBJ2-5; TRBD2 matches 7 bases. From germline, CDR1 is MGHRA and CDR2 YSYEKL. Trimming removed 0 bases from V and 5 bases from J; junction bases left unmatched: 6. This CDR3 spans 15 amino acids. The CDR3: CASSQDEAGVETQYF. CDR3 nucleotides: TGCGCCAGCAGCCAAGATGAGGCGGGGGTGGAGACCCAGTACTTC.

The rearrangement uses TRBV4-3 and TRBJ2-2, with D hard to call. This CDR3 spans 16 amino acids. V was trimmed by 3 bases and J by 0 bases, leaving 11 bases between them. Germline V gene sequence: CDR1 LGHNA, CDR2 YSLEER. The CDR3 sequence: CASSQKRVTNTGELFF. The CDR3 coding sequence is TGCGCCAGCAGCCAGAAACGGGTCACGAACACCGGGGAGCTGTTTTTT.

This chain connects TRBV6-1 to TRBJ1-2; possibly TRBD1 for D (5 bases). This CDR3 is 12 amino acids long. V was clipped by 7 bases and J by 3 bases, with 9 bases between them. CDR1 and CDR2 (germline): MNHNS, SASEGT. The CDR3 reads CASITGYYGYTF. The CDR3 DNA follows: TGTGCCAGCATCACAGGCTACTATGGCTACACCTTC.

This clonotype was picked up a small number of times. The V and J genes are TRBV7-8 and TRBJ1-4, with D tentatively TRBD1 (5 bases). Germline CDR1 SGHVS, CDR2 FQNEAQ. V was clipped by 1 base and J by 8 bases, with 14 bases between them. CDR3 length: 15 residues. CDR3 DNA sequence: TGTGCCAGCAGCTTAGTTCGGCAGGGAGGCGAAAAACTGTTTTTT. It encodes CASSLVRQGGEKLFF.

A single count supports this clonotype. CDR3 nucleotides: TGCGCCAGCAGCTCACTGGAGCGGGGGGCCCAAGAGACCCAGTACTTC. Translating it yields CASSSLERGAQETQYF. The rearrangement joins TRBV5-1 to TRBJ2-5; 9 bases match TRBD2. Germline V gene sequence: CDR1 SGHRS, CDR2 YFSETQ. The CDR3 has 16 amino acids. V dropped 3 bases and J dropped 1; count of bases not matched to a gene: 7. The full variable domain, its missing parts supplied by reference TRBV5-1 and TRBJ2-5, is KAGVTQTPRYLIKTRGQQVTLSCSPISGHRSVSWYQQTPGQGLQFLFEYFSETQRNKGNFPGRFSGRQFSNSRSEMNVSTLELGDSALYLCASSSLERGAQETQYFGPGTRLLVL.

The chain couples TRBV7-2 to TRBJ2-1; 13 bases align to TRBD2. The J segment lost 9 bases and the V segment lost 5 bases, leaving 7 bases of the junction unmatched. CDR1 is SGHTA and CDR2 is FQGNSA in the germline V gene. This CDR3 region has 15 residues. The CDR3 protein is CASSPRLAGGSEQFF. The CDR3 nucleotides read TGTGCCAGCAGCCCCAGACTAGCGGGGGGAAGTGAGCAGTTCTTC.

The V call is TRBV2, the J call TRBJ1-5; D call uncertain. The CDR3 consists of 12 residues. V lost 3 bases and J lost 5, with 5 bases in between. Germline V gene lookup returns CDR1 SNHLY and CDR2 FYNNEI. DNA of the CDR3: TGTGCCAGCAGTGATCAGGATCAGCCCCAGCATTTT. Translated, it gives CASSDQDQPQHF.

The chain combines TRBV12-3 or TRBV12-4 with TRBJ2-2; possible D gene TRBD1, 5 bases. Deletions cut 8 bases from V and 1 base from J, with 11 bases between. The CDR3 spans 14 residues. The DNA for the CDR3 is TGTGCCAGCTTTGGACACCAGAACACCGGGGAGCTGTTTTTT. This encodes CASFGHQNTGELFF.

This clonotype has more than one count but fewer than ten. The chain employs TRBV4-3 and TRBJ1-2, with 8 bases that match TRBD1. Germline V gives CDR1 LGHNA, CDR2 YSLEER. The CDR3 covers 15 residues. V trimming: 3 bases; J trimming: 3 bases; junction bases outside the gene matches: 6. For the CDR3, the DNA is TGCGCCAGCAGCCACATGACAGGGGACCACTATGGCTACACCTTC. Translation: CASSHMTGDHYGYTF.

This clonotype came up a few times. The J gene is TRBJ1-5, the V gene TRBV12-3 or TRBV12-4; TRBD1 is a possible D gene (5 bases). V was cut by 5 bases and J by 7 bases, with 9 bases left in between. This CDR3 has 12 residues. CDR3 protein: CASSGDGQPQHF. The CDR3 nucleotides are TGTGCCAGCAGTGGGGACGGACAGCCCCAGCATTTT.